Listed here are 15 T cell receptor beta chains from one sample, sequenced in a study of lymphopenia after photon versus proton radiotherapy. Generated by immunoSEQ multiplex PCR, the TCRdb table keeps only in-frame clones and is missing some. The data show over 25,000 clones, approximately 84% seen once. The sequenced sample was peripheral blood, obtained from a patient treated with proton-based radiotherapy. The source is a woman in her 70s with pancreatic cancer.

This clone was seen a single time. The rearrangement links TRBV28 to TRBJ2-5; 8 bases align to TRBD2. The germline V gene encodes CDR1 MDHEN and CDR2 SYDVKM. V was pared by 5 bases and J by 9 bases, with 14 bases of the junction left unmatched. This CDR3 region has 15 residues. CDR3 region: CASSLIRLAAGAQYF. The CDR3, as DNA: TGTGCCAGCAGTCTCATACGACTCGCAGCGGGAGCCCAGTACTTC.

The V and J genes are TRBV7-3 and TRBJ2-5, with D perhaps given as TRBD1 or TRBD2 (6 bases each). This CDR3 comprises 14 residues. Germline CDR1 is SGHTA and CDR2 is FQGTGA. V was cut by 3 bases and J by 4 bases, with 12 bases left in between. CDR3 DNA sequence: TGTGCCAGCAGCTTGGCCGGGGGCAGAGAGACCCAGTACTTC. Translated: CASSLAGGRETQYF.

This clone occurred once. This CDR3 is missing its conserved last phenylalanine or tryptophan, likely due to a read error. V usage is TRBV9 and J usage is TRBJ1-3, with 7 nucleotides matching TRBD1. In germline, CDR1 is SGDLS, CDR2 YYNGEE. The CDR3 is 14 residues long. Trimming took 7 bases from V and 0 from J; bases not matched to a gene: 4. The CDR3: CASGTGDSGNTIYS. In DNA form, the CDR3 reads TGTGCCAGCGGAACAGGGGACTCTGGAAACACCATATATTCT.

The chain has TRBV28 and TRBJ1-4; the D gene is possibly TRBD1 (6 bases). V lost 6 bases and J lost 8, with 22 bases in between. In germline, CDR1 is MDHEN, CDR2 SYDVKM. The length of the CDR3 is 16 residues. The CDR3 DNA sequence: TGTGCCAGCAGCCCAGGACAGATGAATGATTACGAAAAACTGTTTTTT. Translating gives CASSPGQMNDYEKLFF.

V usage is TRBV7-2 and J usage is TRBJ1-1; a possible D gene is TRBD1 (6 bases). Trimming took 5 bases from V and 5 from J, leaving 18 bases between them. Germline CDR1 and CDR2: SGHTA and FQGNSA. The CDR3 is 15 residues long. CDR3 sequence reads: CASSRQELRGTEAFF. The CDR3 DNA is TGTGCCAGCAGCCGCCAGGAGTTGAGGGGGACTGAAGCTTTCTTT. The full variable domain, completed using reference TRBV7-2 and TRBJ1-1, is GAGVSQSPSNKVTEKGKDVELRCDPISGHTALYWYRQSLGQGLEFLIYFQGNSAPDKSGLPSDRFSAERTGGSVSTLTIQRTQQEDSAVYLCASSRQELRGTEAFFGQGTRLTVV.

The chain joins TRBV7-9 to TRBJ1-5; 7 bases line up with TRBD1. V lost 4 bases, J lost 3 bases, and 6 bases stayed unmatched. CDR3 length equals 15 residues. Germline loops: CDR1 SEHNR, CDR2 FQNEAQ (reference sequence). CDR3 sequence reads: CASSSTGTDNQPQHF. CDR3 in DNA: TGTGCCAGCAGCTCCACCGGGACAGACAATCAGCCCCAGCATTTT.

The chain carries TRBV4-1 and TRBJ2-5; TRBD2 might be the D (6 bases). V lost 3 bases and J lost 2, with 7 bases in between. CDR3 length: 13 amino acids. The V gene's germline CDR1 is MGHRA and CDR2 YSYEKL. CDR3 in DNA: TGCGCCAGCAGCCAGGGACTGCAAGAGACCCAGTACTTC. This sequence encodes CASSQGLQETQYF.

This sequence joins TRBV5-1 and TRBJ2-7; D gene unclear. This CDR3 comprises 14 residues. CDR1 is SGHRS and CDR2 is YFSETQ in the germline V gene. With 0 bases removed from V and 1 base from J, the gap between germline ends came to 8 bases. The CDR3 coding sequence is TGCGCCAGCAGCTTGGAGGCAGCTTCCTACGAGCAGTACTTC. Its protein is CASSLEAASYEQYF.

V usage is TRBV10-3 and J usage is TRBJ2-4, with 8 positions matching TRBD2. In germline, CDR1 is ENHRY, CDR2 SYGVKD. J gave up 3 bases and V 10 bases, and 8 bases lay outside the gene matches. The CDR3 length is 14 residues. CDR3 sequence: CATGGGSDKNIQYF. Written as DNA, the CDR3 is TGTGCCACCGGGGGGGGCTCTGACAAAAACATTCAGTACTTC.

The rearrangement joins TRBV4-1 to TRBJ2-2, with 7 bases that match TRBD2. This CDR3 has 17 amino acids. V was pared by 0 bases and J by 2 bases, with 6 bases of the junction left unmatched. Germline CDR1 MGHRA, CDR2 YSYEKL. Written as DNA, the CDR3 is TGCGCCAGCAGCCAAGATAGCAGCGGGGCAAACACCGGGGAGCTGTTTTTT. Translation: CASSQDSSGANTGELFF.

The rearrangement links TRBV6-4 to TRBJ2-3; tentative D call: TRBD2 (5 bases). Germline values: CDR1 MRHNA, CDR2 SNTAGT. CDR3 length equals 15 residues. Trimming pared 2 bases from V and 5 bases from J, leaving 14 bases between. The CDR3 coding sequence is TGTGCCAGCAGTGACGGGCCAAGCGGTGGAGATACGCAGTATTTT. Translating gives CASSDGPSGGDTQYF.

The chain carries TRBV7-2 and TRBJ1-3; maybe TRBD1 (5 bases). This CDR3 is 18 amino acids long. In germline, CDR1 is SGHTA, CDR2 FQGNSA. Trimming left V 1 base short and J 0 bases short, with 16 bases between. The CDR3 is CASSLDSGRIGSGNTIYF. The CDR3 bases are TGTGCCAGCAGCTTAGATTCGGGACGGATCGGCTCTGGAAACACCATATATTTT.

The rearrangement links TRBV27 to TRBJ1-1; D possibly corresponds to TRBD1 (6 bases). The length of the CDR3 is 17 residues. Trimming pared 5 bases from V and 5 bases from J, leaving 24 bases between. CDR1 MNHEY and CDR2 SMNVEV come from the germline V gene (reference sequence). The CDR3 nucleotides are TGTGCCAGCAGTCAGTCGGACAGCGGGGGATCACTGACTGAAGCTTTCTTT. Encoded protein: CASSQSDSGGSLTEAFF.

This clone was seen just once. The V gene is TRBV4-1, the J gene TRBJ2-2; D remains unclear. CDR1 is MGHRA and CDR2 is YSYEKL in the germline V gene. The length of the CDR3 is 16 residues. Between the trimmed V and J ends, which lost 0 bases and 0 bases, there was a span of 8 bases. The CDR3 spells CASSQDYGPNTGELFF. Written as DNA, the CDR3 is TGCGCCAGCAGCCAAGATTACGGACCGAACACCGGGGAGCTGTTTTTT.

V gene TRBV28 combines with J gene TRBJ2-7, with 10 bases matching TRBD2. CDR3 length equals 14 residues. The ends lost 5 bases at V and 4 bases at J; junction bases unmatched: 5. Germline V gene sequence: CDR1 MDHEN, CDR2 SYDVKM. The CDR3 spells CASSTSGIGYEQYF. The CDR3 region has the DNA TGTGCCAGCAGTACTAGCGGGATTGGGTACGAGCAGTACTTC.